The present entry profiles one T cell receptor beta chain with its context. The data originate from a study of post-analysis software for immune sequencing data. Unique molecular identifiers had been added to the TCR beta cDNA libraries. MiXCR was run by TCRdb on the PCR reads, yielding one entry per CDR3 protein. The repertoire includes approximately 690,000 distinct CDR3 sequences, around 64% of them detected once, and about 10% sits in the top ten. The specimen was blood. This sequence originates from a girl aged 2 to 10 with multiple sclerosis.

The CDR3 loop reads CSSLQGAEANGYTF. In DNA, the CDR3 is TGCAGCTCCCTCCAGGGGGCGGAGGCAAATGGCTACACCTTC. V is TRBV29-1 and J is TRBJ1-2, with 8 bases lining up with TRBD1. J lost 6 bases, V lost 8 bases, and 14 bases had no gene match. This CDR3 contains 14 residues. Germline V gene sequence: CDR1 SQVTM, CDR2 ANQGSEA.